Each of the 16 T cell receptor beta chains below was sequenced from the same sample in a study. TCRdb processed the RT-PCR reads anew with MiXCR; each CDR3 protein has one entry. The sample carries about 700,000 distinct CDR3 sequences, approximately 15% recorded once. The sample taken for sequencing was memory CD4+ T cells from blood. Receptors were obtained from a female donor in good health, serving as a healthy control.

This clonotype was found a few times. The rearrangement joins TRBV6-1 to TRBJ2-7; D is perhaps TRBD2 (6 bases). The CDR3 runs 13 residues. The germline V gene encodes CDR1 MNHNS and CDR2 SASEGT. V was pared by 7 bases and J by 4 bases, with 14 bases between. The CDR3 DNA follows: TGTGCCAGCAACCCGGGACTGAGTTACGAGCAGTACTTC. This sequence encodes CASNPGLSYEQYF.

This clonotype was counted many times. The rearrangement links TRBV12-3 or TRBV12-4 to TRBJ2-1; TRBD2 might be the D (5 bases). The CDR3 extends over 14 amino acids. The V end was cut by 2 bases, the J end by 4 bases, with 9 bases between. The CDR3 loop is CASSLREEYNEQFF. CDR3 nucleotide sequence: TGTGCCAGCAGTTTACGGGAAGAATACAATGAGCAGTTCTTC.

In nucleotides, the CDR3 is TGTGCCAGCAGCTTAGTAGGGGCAGACCTAGCCAAAAACATTCAGTACTTC. Encoded protein: CASSLVGADLAKNIQYF. The chain joins TRBV7-8 to TRBJ2-4; tentatively, D is TRBD1 (5 bases). The CDR3 contains 17 residues. CDR1 is SGHVS and CDR2 is FQNEAQ in the germline V gene. Trimming removed 1 base at V and 0 bases at J, with 13 bases between.

This clonotype was counted a few times. The chain employs TRBV20-1 and TRBJ2-2; D is uncertain. Trimming cost V 1 base and J 3 bases, with 12 bases left between them. The germline gives CDR1 DFQATT, CDR2 SNEGSKA (reference sequence). The CDR3 is made up of 15 amino acids. The CDR3 DNA is TGCAGTGCTAGAGGATGGCTAGGCGACACCGGGGAGCTGTTTTTT. It translates to CSARGWLGDTGELFF.

V and J are TRBV4-2 and TRBJ1-2, with 7 bases matching TRBD1. The germline V gene has CDR1 LGHNA and CDR2 YNFKEQ. With 4 bases clipped from V and 5 bases from J, the junction kept 10 bases outside the gene matches. This CDR3 contains 15 residues. CDR3 in amino acids: CASSPDRTGSYGYTF. CDR3 coding DNA: TGTGCCAGCAGCCCGGACCGGACAGGTAGTTATGGCTACACCTTC.

The V call is TRBV27, the J call TRBJ1-2, with 7 bases aligning to TRBD1. With V trimmed by 5 bases and J by 3 bases, 12 bases remained unmatched. The CDR3 has 16 residues. The germline CDR1 and CDR2 sequences are MNHEY and SMNVEV (reference sequence). CDR3 amino acids: CASSPNDRAGHYGYTF. The CDR3 DNA reads as TGTGCCAGCAGTCCCAACGACAGGGCGGGGCACTATGGCTACACCTTC.

The rearrangement uses TRBV7-2 and TRBJ2-7, with D unresolved. The CDR3 loop spans 14 amino acids. Trimming cost V 5 bases and J 5 bases, with 16 bases left between them. The germline CDR1 and CDR2 sequences are SGHTA and FQGNSA. In nucleotides, the CDR3 is TGTGCCAGCAGCAGCCAGAATTCCGAGAACGAGCAGTACTTC. Its translation: CASSSQNSENEQYF.

Many counts were recorded for this clonotype. The chain has TRBV10-3 and TRBJ2-5; 7 bases match TRBD1. Germline V gene data show CDR1 as ENHRY and CDR2 as SYGVKD. V shed 0 bases, J shed 2 bases, and the junction held 0 bases outside the gene matches. The CDR3 runs to 14 residues. CDR3 nucleotides: TGTGCCATCAGTGAGTCGACAGGGCAAGAGACCCAGTACTTC. This translates into CAISESTGQETQYF.

This clonotype was seen a handful of times. The J gene is TRBJ1-2, the V gene TRBV7-2, with D perhaps matching TRBD1 (5 bases). With 7 bases removed from V and 7 bases from J, the gap between germline ends came to 16 bases. The CDR3 covers 13 residues. Germline V gene data show CDR1 as SGHTA and CDR2 as FQGNSA. The CDR3 nucleotides read TGTGCCAGCAACCACCGCTTGCAGGGTGGCTACACCTTC. It is translated as CASNHRLQGGYTF.

This chain uses TRBV11-2 with TRBJ2-3, with 8 bases aligning to TRBD2. The CDR3 covers 19 residues. Losses at the gene ends were 2 bases for V and 0 bases for J; bases not matched to a gene: 13. Per the germline V gene, CDR1 is SGHAT and CDR2 is FQNNGV. As DNA, the CDR3 is TGTGCCAGCAGCTTATATGGGTTCGGGGCGGGAGGAAGCACAGATACGCAGTATTTT. Its protein is CASSLYGFGAGGSTDTQYF.

There are a few counts of this clonotype. The gene calls are TRBV10-3 and TRBJ2-2, with 16 bases that match TRBD2. V lost 6 bases and J lost 6; bases outside the gene matches: 10. The CDR3 consists of 18 residues. CDR1 is ENHRY, CDR2 SYGVKD, per germline. The CDR3 reads CAISKGLAGGTKSGELFF. CDR3 in DNA: TGTGCCATCAGCAAGGGACTAGCGGGAGGGACTAAGTCCGGGGAGCTGTTTTTT.

Comments on this clonotype: A much bigger clone sits one base away, suggesting this may be a read error. This sequence joins TRBV29-1 and TRBJ1-2; no definite D call. V gave up 0 bases and J gave up 6 bases, with 11 bases separating them. This CDR3 spans 13 amino acids. The germline gives CDR1 SQVTM, CDR2 ANQGSEA. CDR3 nucleotides: TGCAGCGTTGAAGATAAAAGGGCGAATGGCTACACCTTC. It yields the protein CSVEDKRANGYTF. Based on the CDR3 plus reference TRBV29-1 and TRBJ1-2, the full variable domain is SAVISQKPSRDICQRGTSLTIQCQVDSQVTMMFWYRQQPGQSLTLIATANQGSEATYESGFVIDKFPISRPNLTFSTLTVSNMSPEDSSIYLCSVEDKRANGYTFGSGTRLTVV.

This clonotype was counted at least ten times. This chain uses TRBV7-2 with TRBJ2-5; TRBD2 aligns across 8 bases. The CDR3 contains 15 residues. CDR1 and CDR2 from the germline V gene are SGHTA and FQGNSA. Losses at the gene ends were 1 base for V and 3 bases for J; bases not matched to a gene: 4. CDR3 sequence reads: CASSLVAGREETQYF. DNA for the CDR3: TGTGCCAGCAGCTTAGTAGCGGGAAGAGAAGAGACCCAGTACTTC.

This clonotype was seen a few times. V and J are TRBV20-1 and TRBJ2-7; no clear D. This CDR3 region has 14 residues. Trimming pared 5 bases from V and 3 bases from J, leaving 17 bases between. The V gene's germline CDR1 is DFQATT and CDR2 SNEGSKA (reference sequence). The DNA of the CDR3 is TGCAGTGCTCCTCTGGTCACCCCTAACTACGAGCAGTACTTC. Protein: CSAPLVTPNYEQYF.

This clonotype was found many times. The chain uses TRBV20-1 and TRBJ2-3, with a tentative D call TRBD2 (5 bases). CDR1 and CDR2 (germline): DFQATT, SNEGSKA (reference sequence). Trimming stripped 3 bases from V and 6 bases from J, with 13 bases between. CDR3 length: 13 residues. In DNA, the CDR3 is TGCAGTGCTAGCCGGGGTCCCACGGATACGCAGTATTTT. Translated, it gives CSASRGPTDTQYF.

This clonotype has at least ten counts. This chain joins TRBV10-3 and TRBJ2-3, with 10 bases matching TRBD2. The V and J ends lost 10 bases and 0 bases, in that order; junction bases with no gene match: 4. Germline CDR1 and CDR2: ENHRY and SYGVKD. This CDR3 spans 14 amino acids. In nucleotides, the CDR3 is TGTGCCACCCTAGCGGGAGCTAGCACAGATACGCAGTATTTT. Protein product: CATLAGASTDTQYF.